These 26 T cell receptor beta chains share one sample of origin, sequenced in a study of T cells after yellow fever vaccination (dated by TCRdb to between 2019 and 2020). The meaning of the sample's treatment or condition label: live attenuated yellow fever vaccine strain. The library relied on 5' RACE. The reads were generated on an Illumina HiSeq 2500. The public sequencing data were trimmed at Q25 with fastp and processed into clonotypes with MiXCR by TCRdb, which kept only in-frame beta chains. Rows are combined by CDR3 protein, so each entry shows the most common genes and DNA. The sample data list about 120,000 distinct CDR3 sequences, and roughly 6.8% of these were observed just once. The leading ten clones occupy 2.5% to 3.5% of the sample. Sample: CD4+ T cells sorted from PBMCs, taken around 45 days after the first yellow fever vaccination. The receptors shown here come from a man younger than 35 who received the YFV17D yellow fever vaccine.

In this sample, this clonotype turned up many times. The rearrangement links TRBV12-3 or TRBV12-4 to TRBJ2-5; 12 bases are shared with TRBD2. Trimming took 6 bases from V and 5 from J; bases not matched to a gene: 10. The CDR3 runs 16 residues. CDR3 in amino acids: CASSTTSGGLRETQYF. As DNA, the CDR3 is TGTGCCAGCAGCACTACTAGCGGGGGGCTCCGGGAGACCCAGTACTTC.

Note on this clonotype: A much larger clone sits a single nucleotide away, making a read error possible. This CDR3 reads CASSSRFTDTQYF. The CDR3 DNA reads as TGTGCCAGCAGCTCGCGGTTTACAGATACGCAGTATTTT. The chain links TRBV7-2 to TRBJ2-3, with unresolved D. Germline V gene data show CDR1 as SGHTA and CDR2 as FQGNSA. The CDR3 covers 13 residues. Trimming removed 4 bases at V and 3 bases at J, with 8 bases between.

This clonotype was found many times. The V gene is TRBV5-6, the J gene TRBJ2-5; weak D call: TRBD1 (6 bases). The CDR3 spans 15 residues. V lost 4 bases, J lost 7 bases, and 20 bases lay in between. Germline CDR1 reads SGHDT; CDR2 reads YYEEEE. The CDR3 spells CASSPESRDIGTQYF. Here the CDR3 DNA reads TGTGCCAGCAGCCCTGAGTCCCGGGACATTGGGACCCAGTACTTC.

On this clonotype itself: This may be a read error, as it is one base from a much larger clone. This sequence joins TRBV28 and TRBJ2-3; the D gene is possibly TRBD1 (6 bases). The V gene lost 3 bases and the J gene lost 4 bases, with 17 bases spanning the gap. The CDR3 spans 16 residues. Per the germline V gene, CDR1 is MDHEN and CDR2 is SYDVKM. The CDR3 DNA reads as TGTGCCAGCAGTTTTCGAAACAGGGTGGGATCAGATACGCAGTATTTT. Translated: CASSFRNRVGSDTQYF.

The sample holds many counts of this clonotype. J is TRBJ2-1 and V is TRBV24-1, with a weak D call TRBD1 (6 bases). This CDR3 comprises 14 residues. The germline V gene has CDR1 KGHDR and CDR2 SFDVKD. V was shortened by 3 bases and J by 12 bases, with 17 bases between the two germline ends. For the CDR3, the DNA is TGTGCCACCAGTGATCCGAACTTTGACAGGAGGCAGTTCTTC. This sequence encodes CATSDPNFDRRQFF.

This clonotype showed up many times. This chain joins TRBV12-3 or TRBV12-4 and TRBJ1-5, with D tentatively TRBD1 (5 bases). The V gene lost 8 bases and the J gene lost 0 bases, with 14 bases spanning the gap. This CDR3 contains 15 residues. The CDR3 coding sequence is TGTGCCAGCCTTGTCGGGGGTGCTAGCAATCAGCCCCAGCATTTT. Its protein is CASLVGGASNQPQHF.

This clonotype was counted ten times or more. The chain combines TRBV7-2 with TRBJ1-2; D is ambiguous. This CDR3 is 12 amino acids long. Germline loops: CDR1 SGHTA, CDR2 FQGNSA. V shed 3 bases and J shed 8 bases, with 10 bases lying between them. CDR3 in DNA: TGTGCCAGCAGCTTGGAGGCCCGGGGCTACACCTTC. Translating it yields CASSLEARGYTF.

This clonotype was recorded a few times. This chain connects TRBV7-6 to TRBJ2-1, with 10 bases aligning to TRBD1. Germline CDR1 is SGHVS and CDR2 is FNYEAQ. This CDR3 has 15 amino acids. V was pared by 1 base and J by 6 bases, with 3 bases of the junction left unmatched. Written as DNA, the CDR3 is TGTGCCAGCAGCTTAGTGGGACAGGGGACCAATGAGCAGTTCTTC. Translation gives CASSLVGQGTNEQFF.

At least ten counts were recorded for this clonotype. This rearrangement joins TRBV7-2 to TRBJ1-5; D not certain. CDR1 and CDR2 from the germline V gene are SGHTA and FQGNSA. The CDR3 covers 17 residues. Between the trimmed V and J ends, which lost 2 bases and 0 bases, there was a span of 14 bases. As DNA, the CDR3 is TGTGCCAGCAGCTTATCTTGGTGGGATAATAGCAATCAGCCCCAGCATTTT. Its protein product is CASSLSWWDNSNQPQHF.

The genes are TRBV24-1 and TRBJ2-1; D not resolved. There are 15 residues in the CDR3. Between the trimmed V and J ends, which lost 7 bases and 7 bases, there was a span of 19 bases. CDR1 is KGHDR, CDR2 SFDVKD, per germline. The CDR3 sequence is CATSPRVTPRNEQFF. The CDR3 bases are TGTGCCACCAGCCCCCGGGTCACCCCGAGGAATGAGCAGTTCTTC.

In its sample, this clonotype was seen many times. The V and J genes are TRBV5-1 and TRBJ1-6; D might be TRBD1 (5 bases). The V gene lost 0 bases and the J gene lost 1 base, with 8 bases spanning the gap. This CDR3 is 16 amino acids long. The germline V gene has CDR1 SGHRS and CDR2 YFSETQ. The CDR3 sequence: CASSLEGLSYNSPLHF. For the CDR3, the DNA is TGCGCCAGCAGCTTGGAGGGGTTATCCTATAATTCACCCCTCCACTTT.

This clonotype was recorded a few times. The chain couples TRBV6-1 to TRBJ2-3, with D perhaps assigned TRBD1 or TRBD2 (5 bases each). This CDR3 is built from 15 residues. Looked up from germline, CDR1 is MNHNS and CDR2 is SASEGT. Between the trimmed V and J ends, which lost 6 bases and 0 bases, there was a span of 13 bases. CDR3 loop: CASSGRGASTDTQYF. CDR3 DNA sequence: TGTGCCAGCAGCGGGCGAGGGGCGAGCACAGATACGCAGTATTTT.

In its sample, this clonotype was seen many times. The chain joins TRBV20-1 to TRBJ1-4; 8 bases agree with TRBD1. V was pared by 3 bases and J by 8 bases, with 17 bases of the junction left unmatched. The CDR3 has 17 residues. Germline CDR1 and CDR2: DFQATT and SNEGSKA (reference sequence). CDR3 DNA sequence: TGCAGTGCTAGGGGCGGGGGACAGGCCACTTTGAGGGAAAAACTGTTTTTT. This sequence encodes CSARGGGQATLREKLFF.

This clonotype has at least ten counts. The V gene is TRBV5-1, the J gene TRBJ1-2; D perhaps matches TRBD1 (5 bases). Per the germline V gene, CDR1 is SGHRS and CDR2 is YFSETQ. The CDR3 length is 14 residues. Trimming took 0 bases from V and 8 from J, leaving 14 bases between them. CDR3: CASSLGTPEGGYTF. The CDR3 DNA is TGCGCCAGCAGCTTGGGGACCCCCGAGGGGGGCTACACCTTC.

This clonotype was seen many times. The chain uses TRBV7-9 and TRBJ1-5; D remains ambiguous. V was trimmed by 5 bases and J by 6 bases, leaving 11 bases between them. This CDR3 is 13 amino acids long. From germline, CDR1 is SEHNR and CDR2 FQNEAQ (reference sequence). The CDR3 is CASSPPRGQPQHF. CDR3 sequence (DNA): TGTGCCAGCAGCCCACCCCGAGGTCAGCCCCAGCATTTT.

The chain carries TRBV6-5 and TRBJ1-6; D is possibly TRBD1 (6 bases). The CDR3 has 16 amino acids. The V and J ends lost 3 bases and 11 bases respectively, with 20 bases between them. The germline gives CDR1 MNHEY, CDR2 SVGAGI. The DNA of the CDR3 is TGTGCCAGCAGTTATCGCGCGTGGCAGGGGACTACACCCCTCCACTTT. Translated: CASSYRAWQGTTPLHF.

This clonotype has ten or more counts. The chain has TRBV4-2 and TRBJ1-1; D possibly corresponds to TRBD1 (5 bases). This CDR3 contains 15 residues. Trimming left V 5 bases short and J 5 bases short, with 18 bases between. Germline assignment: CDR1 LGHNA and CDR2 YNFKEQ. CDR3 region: CASSSTVVGGTEAFF. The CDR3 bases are TGTGCCAGCAGCTCGACAGTAGTCGGTGGGACTGAAGCTTTCTTT.

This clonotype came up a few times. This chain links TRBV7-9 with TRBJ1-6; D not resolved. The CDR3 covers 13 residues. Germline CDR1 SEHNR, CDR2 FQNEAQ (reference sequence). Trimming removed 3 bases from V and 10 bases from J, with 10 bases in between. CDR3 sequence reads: CASSFQGNSPLHF. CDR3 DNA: TGTGCCAGCAGCTTCCAAGGGAACTCACCCCTCCACTTT.

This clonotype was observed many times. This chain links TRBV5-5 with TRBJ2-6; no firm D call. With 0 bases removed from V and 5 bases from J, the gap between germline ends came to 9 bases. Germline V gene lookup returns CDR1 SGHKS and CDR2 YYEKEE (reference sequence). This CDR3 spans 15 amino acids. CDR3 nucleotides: TGTGCCAGCAGCTTGGCCTCGCTTAGGGCCAACGTCCTGACTTTC. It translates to CASSLASLRANVLTF.

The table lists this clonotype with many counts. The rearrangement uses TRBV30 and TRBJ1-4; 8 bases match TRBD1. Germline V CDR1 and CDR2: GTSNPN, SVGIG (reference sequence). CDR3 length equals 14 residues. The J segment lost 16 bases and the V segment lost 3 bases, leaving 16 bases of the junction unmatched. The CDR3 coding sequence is TGTGCCTGGAGCCTGAAAATAGTCAGGGGGCGCGCGTTTTTT. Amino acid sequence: CAWSLKIVRGRAFF.

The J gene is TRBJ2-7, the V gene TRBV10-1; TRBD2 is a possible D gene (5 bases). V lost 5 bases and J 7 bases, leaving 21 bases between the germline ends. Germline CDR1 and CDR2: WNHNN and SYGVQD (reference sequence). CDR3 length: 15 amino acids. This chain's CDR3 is CASSQPRTGEEEQYV. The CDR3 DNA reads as TGCGCCAGCAGTCAACCTAGGACTGGAGAAGAAGAGCAGTACGTC.

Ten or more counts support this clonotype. The CDR3 DNA sequence: TGCAGTGCCCCCGGACCGCCATACAATGAGCAGTTCTTC. Translated: CSAPGPPYNEQFF. The chain has TRBV20-1 and TRBJ2-1, with D hard to call. V lost 6 bases and J 4 bases, leaving 13 bases between the germline ends. CDR3 length: 13 amino acids. Germline CDR1 DFQATT, CDR2 SNEGSKA (reference sequence).

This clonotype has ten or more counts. The DNA for the CDR3 is TGTGCCAGCAGCTTGCAGAGCGCGAACACCGGGGAGCTGTTTTTT. This translates into CASSLQSANTGELFF. The chain is built from TRBV7-2 and TRBJ2-2; D uncertain. CDR1 is SGHTA and CDR2 is FQGNSA in the germline V gene. The CDR3 has 15 amino acids. V was trimmed by 3 bases and J by 0 bases, leaving 8 bases between them.

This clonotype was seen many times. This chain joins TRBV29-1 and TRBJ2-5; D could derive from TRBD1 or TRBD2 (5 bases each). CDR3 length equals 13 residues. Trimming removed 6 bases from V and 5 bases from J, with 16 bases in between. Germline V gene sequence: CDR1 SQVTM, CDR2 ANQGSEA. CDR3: CSVAPREGETQYF. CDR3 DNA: TGCAGCGTGGCTCCCCGAGAGGGGGAGACCCAGTACTTC. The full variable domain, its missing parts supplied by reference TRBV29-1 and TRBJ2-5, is SAVISQKPSRDICQRGTSLTIQCQVDSQVTMMFWYRQQPGQSLTLIATANQGSEATYESGFVIDKFPISRPNLTFSTLTVSNMSPEDSSIYLCSVAPREGETQYFGPGTRLLVL.

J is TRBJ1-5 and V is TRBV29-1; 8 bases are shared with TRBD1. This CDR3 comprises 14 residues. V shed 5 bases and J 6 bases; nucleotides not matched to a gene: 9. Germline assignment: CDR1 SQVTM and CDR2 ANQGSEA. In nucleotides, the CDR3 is TGCAGCGTTATGTCGACAGGGGCGGGTCAGCCCCAGCATTTT. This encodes CSVMSTGAGQPQHF.

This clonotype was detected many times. Here the CDR3 reads CASSEPFTDTQYF. The DNA for the CDR3 is TGTGCCAGCAGTGAACCCTTCACGGATACGCAGTATTTT. The rearrangement uses TRBV2 and TRBJ2-3, with D unclear. Between the trimmed V and J ends, which lost 2 bases and 6 bases, there was a span of 9 bases. The germline gives CDR1 SNHLY, CDR2 FYNNEI. The CDR3 length is 13 residues. Together with reference TRBV2 and TRBJ2-3, the CDR3 gives the full variable domain: EPEVTQTPSHQVTQMGQEVILRCVPISNHLYFYWYRQILGQKVEFLVSFYNNEISEKSEIFDDQFSVERPDGSNFTLKIRSTKLEDSAMYFCASSEPFTDTQYFGPGTRLTVL.